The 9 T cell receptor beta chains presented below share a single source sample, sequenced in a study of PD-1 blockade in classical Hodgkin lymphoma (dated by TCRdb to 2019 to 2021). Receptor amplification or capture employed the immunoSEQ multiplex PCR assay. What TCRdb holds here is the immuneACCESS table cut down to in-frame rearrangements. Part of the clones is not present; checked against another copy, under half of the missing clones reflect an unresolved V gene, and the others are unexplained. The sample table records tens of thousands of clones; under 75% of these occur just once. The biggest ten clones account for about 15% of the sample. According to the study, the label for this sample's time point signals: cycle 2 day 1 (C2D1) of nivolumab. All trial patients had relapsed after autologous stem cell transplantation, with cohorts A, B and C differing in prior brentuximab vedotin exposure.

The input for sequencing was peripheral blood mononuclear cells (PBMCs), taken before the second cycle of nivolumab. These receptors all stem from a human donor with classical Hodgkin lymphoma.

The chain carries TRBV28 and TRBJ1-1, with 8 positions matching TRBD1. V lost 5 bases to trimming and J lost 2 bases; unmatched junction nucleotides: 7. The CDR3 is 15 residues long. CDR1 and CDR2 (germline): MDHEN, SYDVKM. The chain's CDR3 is CASSIRGRVNTEAFF. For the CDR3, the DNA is TGTGCCAGCAGTATCAGGGGGCGGGTAAACACTGAAGCTTTCTTT.

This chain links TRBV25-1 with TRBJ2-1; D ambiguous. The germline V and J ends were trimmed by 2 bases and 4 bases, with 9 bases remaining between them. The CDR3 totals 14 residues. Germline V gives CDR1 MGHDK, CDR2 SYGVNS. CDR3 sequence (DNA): TGTGCCAGCAGTGAAATAGGAGAGTACAATGAGCAGTTCTTC. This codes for CASSEIGEYNEQFF.

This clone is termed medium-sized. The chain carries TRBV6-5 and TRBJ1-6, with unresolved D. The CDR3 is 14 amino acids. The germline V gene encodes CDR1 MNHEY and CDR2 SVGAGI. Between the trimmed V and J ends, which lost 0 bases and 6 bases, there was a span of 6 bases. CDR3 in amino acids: CASSYSQLNSPLHF. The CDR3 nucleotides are TGTGCCAGCAGTTACTCGCAGCTTAATTCACCCCTCCACTTT.

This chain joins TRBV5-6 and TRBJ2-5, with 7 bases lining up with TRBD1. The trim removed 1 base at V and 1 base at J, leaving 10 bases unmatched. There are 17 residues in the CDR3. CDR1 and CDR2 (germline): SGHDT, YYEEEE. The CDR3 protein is CASSLQYRGELQETQYF. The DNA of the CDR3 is TGTGCCAGCAGCTTGCAATACAGGGGCGAACTCCAAGAGACCCAGTACTTC.

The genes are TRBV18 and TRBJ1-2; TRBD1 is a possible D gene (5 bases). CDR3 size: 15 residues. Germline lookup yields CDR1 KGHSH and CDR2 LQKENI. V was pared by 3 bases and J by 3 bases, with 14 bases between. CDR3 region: CASSPTVGLDYGYTF. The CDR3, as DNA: TGTGCCAGCTCACCGACCGTGGGGCTTGACTATGGCTACACCTTC.

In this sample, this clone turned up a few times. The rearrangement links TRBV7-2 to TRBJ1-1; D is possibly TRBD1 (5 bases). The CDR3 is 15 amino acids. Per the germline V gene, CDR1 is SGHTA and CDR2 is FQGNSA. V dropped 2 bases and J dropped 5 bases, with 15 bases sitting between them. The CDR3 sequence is CASSLWAAGVTEAFF. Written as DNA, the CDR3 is TGTGCCAGCAGCTTATGGGCCGCGGGGGTTACTGAAGCTTTCTTT.

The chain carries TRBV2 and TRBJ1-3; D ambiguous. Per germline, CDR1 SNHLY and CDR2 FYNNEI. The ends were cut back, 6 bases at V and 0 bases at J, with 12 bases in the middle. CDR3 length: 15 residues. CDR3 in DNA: TGTGCCAGCAGGTTTCGGGGTCACTCTGGAAACACCATATATTTT. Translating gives CASRFRGHSGNTIYF.

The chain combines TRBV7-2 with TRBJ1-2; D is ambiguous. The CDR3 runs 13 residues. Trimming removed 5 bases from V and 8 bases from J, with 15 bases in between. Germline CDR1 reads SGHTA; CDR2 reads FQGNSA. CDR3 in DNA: TGTGCCAGCAGCCCCGACGACTCTAGGGGCTACACCTTC. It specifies CASSPDDSRGYTF. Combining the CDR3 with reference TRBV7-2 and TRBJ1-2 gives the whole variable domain GAGVSQSPSNKVTEKGKDVELRCDPISGHTALYWYRQSLGQGLEFLIYFQGNSAPDKSGLPSDRFSAERTGGSVSTLTIQRTQQEDSAVYLCASSPDDSRGYTFGSGTRLTVV.

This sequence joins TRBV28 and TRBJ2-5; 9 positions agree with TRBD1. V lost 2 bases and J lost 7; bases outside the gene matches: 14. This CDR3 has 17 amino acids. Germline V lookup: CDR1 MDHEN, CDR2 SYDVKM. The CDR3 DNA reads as TGTGCCAGCAGTTTAAGCTTGGCGACAGGGGGGGCGGGGACCCAGTACTTC. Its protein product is CASSLSLATGGAGTQYF.